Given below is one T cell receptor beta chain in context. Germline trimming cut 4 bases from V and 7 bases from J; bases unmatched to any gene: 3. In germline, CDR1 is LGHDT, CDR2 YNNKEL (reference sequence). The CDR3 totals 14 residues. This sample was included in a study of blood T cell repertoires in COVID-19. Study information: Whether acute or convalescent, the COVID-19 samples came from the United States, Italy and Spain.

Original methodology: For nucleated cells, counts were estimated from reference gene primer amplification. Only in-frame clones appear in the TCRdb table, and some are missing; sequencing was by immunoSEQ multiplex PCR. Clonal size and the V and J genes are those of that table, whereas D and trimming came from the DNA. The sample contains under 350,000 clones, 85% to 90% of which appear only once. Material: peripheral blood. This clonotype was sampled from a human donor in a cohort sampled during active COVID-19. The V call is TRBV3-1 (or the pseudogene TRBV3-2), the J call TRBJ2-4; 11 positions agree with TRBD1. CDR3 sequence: CASSPRDRGNIQYF. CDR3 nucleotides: TGTGCCAGCAGCCCCCGGGACAGGGGGAACATTCAGTACTTC.